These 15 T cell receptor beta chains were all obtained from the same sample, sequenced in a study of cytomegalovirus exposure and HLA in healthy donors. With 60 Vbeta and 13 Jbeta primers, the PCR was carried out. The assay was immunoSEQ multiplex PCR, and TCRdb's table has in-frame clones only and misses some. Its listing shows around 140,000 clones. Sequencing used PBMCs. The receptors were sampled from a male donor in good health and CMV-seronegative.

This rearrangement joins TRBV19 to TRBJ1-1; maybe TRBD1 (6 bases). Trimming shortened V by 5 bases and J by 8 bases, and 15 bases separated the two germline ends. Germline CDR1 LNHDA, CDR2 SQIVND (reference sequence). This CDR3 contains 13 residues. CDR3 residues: CASSVRRTVEAFF. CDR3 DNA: TGTGCCAGTAGTGTACGACGGACAGTCGAAGCTTTCTTT.

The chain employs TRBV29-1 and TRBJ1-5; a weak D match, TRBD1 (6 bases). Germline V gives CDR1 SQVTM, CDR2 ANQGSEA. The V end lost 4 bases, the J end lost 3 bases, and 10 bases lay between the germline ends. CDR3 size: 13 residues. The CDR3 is CSVGTEPNQPQHF. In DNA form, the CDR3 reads TGCAGCGTTGGGACAGAACCCAATCAGCCCCAGCATTTT.

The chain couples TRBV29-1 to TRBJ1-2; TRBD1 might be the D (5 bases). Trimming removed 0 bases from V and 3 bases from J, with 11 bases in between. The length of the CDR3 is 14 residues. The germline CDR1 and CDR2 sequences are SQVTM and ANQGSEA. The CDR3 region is CSVEDRGGYYGYTF. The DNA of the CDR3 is TGCAGCGTTGAAGATAGGGGAGGCTACTATGGCTACACCTTC.

As DNA, the CDR3 is TGTGCCAGCAGCTTAGACAGAAGCTACGAGCAGTACTTC. Translating it yields CASSLDRSYEQYF. This rearrangement joins TRBV7-9 to TRBJ2-7, with D unresolved. V lost 1 base and J lost 3, with 7 bases in between. The CDR3 runs to 13 residues. Germline-derived CDR1 and CDR2 are SEHNR and FQNEAQ (reference sequence).

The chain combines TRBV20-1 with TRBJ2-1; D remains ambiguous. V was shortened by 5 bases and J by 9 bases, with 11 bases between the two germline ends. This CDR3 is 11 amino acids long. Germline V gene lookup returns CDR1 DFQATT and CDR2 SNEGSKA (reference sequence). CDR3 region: CSAPGEVEQFF. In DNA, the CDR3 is TGCAGTGCTCCCGGCGAGGTTGAGCAGTTCTTC.

The CDR3 is CASRERDRGFYTF. Here the CDR3 DNA reads TGTGCCAGCCGAGAACGGGACAGGGGATTCTACACCTTC. This chain connects TRBV19 to TRBJ1-2, with 10 bases lining up with TRBD1. The CDR3 is 13 amino acids. V lost 9 bases, J lost 10 bases, and 11 bases stayed unmatched. Germline CDR1 and CDR2: LNHDA and SQIVND (reference sequence).

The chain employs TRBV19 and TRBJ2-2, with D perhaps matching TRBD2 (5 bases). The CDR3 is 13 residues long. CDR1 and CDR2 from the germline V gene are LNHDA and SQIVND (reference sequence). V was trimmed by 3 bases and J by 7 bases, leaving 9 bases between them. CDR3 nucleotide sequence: TGTGCCAGTAGTATGAGGGTCGGCGGGGAGCTGTTTTTT. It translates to CASSMRVGGELFF.

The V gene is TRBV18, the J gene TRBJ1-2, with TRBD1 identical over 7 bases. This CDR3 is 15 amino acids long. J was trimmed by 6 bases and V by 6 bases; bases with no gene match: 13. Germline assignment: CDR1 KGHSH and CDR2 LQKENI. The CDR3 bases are TGTGCCAGCTCGCCCCCGGGAAGGGGGCTTGATGGCTACACCTTC. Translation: CASSPPGRGLDGYTF.

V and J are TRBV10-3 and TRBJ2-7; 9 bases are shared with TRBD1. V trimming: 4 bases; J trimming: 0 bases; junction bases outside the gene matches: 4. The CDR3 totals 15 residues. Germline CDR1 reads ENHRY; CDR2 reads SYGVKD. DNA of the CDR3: TGTGCCATCAGTGGGGACAGGGCTAACTCCTACGAGCAGTACTTC. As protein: CAISGDRANSYEQYF.

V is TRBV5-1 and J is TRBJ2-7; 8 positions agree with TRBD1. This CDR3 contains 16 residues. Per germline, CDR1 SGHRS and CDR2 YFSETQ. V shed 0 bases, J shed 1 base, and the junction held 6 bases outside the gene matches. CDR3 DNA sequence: TGCGCCAGCAGCTTGGGGACAGGGCTGCCTTCCTACGAGCAGTACTTC. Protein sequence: CASSLGTGLPSYEQYF. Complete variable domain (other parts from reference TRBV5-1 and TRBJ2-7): KAGVTQTPRYLIKTRGQQVTLSCSPISGHRSVSWYQQTPGQGLQFLFEYFSETQRNKGNFPGRFSGRQFSNSRSEMNVSTLELGDSALYLCASSLGTGLPSYEQYFGPGTRLTVT.

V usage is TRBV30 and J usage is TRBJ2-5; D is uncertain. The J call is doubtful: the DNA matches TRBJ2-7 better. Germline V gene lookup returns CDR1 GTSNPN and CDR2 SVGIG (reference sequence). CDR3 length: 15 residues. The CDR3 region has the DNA TGTGCCTGGAGTGTAAACATTCCAGAGAACTACGAGCAGTACTTC. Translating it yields CAWSVNIPENYEQYF.

CDR3 sequence reads: CASSGGQALNTEAFF. CDR3 DNA sequence: TGTGCCAGCAGCGGTGGCCAGGCCCTGAACACTGAAGCTTTCTTT. This chain links TRBV9 with TRBJ1-1; no firm D call. The CDR3 has 15 residues. V lost 3 bases to trimming and J lost 0 bases, with 12 bases between them. Germline values: CDR1 SGDLS, CDR2 YYNGEE.

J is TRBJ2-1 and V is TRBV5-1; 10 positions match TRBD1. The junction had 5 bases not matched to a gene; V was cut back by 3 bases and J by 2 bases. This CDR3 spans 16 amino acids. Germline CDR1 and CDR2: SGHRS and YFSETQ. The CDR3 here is CASSSQGQGTYNEQFF. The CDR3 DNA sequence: TGCGCCAGCAGCTCGCAGGGACAGGGGACCTACAATGAGCAGTTCTTC.

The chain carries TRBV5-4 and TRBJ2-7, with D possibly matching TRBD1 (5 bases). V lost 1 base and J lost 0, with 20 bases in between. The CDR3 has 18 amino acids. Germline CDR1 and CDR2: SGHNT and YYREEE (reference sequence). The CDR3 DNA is TGTGCCAGCAGCTTGCTTGAAGGCGGCAGGGATTTCTCCTACGAGCAGTACTTC. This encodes CASSLLEGGRDFSYEQYF.

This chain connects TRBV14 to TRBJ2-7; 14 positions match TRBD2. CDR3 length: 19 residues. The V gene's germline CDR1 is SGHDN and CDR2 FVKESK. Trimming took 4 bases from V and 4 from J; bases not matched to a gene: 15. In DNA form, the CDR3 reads TGTGCCAGCAGCCCCCGGGCGGGACTAGCGGGAGTGGCAGATTACGAGCAGTACTTC. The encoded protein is CASSPRAGLAGVADYEQYF. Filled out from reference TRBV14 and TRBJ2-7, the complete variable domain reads EAGVTQFPSHSVIEKGQTVTLRCDPISGHDNLYWYRRVMGKEIKFLLHFVKESKQDESGMPNNRFLAERTGGTYSTLKVQPAELEDSGVYFCASSPRAGLAGVADYEQYFGPGTRLTVT.